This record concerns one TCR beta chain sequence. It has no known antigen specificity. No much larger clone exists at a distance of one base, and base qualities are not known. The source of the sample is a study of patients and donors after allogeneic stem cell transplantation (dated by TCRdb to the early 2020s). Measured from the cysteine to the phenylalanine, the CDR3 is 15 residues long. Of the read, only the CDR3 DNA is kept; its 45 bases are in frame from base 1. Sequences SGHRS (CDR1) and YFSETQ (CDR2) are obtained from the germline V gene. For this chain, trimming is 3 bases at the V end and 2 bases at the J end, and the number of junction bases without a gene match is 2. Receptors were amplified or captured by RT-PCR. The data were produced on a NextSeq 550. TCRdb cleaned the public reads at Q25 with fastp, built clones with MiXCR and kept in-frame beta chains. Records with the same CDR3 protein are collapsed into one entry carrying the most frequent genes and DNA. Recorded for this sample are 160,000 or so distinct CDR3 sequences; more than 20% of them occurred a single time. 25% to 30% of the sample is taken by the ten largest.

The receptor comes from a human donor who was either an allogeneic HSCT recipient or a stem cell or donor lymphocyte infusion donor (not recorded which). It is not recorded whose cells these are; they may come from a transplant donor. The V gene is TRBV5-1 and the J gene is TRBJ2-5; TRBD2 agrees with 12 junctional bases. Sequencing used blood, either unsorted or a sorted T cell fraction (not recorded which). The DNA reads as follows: TGCGCCAGCAGCTCCGGACTAGCGGGACAAGAGACCCAGTACTTC. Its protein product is CASSSGLAGQETQYF.